Each of the 15 T cell receptor beta chains below was sequenced from the same sample in a study of early T cells in non-severe SARS-CoV-2 infection. In TCRdb, the 5' RACE reads were re-called with MiXCR into one record per CDR3 protein. The profile shows 75,000 to 100,000 distinct CDR3 sequences, 16% of them singletons. The sample comprised whole blood. The receptors come from an adult who was a healthcare worker with PCR-confirmed SARS-CoV-2 infection or an uninfected control (not recorded which).

This clonotype was counted between two and nine times. The rearrangement links TRBV20-1 to TRBJ2-2; TRBD2 matches 7 bases. Germline V gives CDR1 DFQATT, CDR2 SNEGSKA (reference sequence). The CDR3 is made up of 14 amino acids. With V trimmed by 0 bases and J by 4 bases, 2 bases remained unmatched. CDR3: CSARDGGSTGELFF. The CDR3 nucleotides read TGCAGTGCTAGAGATGGCGGGAGCACCGGGGAGCTGTTTTTT.

This clonotype was seen a handful of times. The chain couples TRBV29-1 to TRBJ2-3; 7 bases line up with TRBD2. Germline CDR1 SQVTM, CDR2 ANQGSEA. The CDR3 sequence is 14 residues long. V shed 7 bases and J 4 bases; nucleotides not matched to a gene: 11. The CDR3 DNA follows: TGCAGCGGACACCTAGCGGTCTTCCCAGATACGCAGTATTTT. Residues: CSGHLAVFPDTQYF.

The chain employs TRBV3-1 and TRBJ2-1, with TRBD1 identical over 7 bases. This CDR3 spans 15 amino acids. Trimming took 5 bases from V and 4 from J; bases not matched to a gene: 8. The germline CDR1 and CDR2 sequences are LGHDT and YNNKEL (reference sequence). The CDR3 DNA is TGTGCCAGCAGCAAACAGGGGAGCGGTTACAATGAGCAGTTCTTC. Encoded protein: CASSKQGSGYNEQFF.

This clonotype was observed a few times. The chain uses TRBV28 and TRBJ2-7; D gene ambiguous. V lost 3 bases to trimming and J lost 3 bases, with 9 bases between them. This CDR3 has 13 residues. The germline V gene has CDR1 MDHEN and CDR2 SYDVKM. This chain's CDR3 is CASSLGKNYEQYF. For the CDR3, the DNA is TGTGCCAGCAGTTTGGGCAAAAACTACGAGCAGTACTTC.

This chain joins TRBV5-4 and TRBJ1-6; 8 bases align to TRBD1. This CDR3 contains 15 residues. Germline CDR1 SGHNT, CDR2 YYREEE (reference sequence). V lost 0 bases to trimming and J lost 9 bases; unmatched junction nucleotides: 5. The CDR3 bases are TGTGCCAGCAGCTTGGTTGACAGGGGAGCTTCACCCCTCCACTTT. It specifies CASSLVDRGASPLHF. Based on the CDR3 plus reference TRBV5-4 and TRBJ1-6, the full variable domain is ETGVTQSPTHLIKTRGQQVTLRCSSQSGHNTVSWYQQALGQGPQFIFQYYREEENGRGNFPPRFSGLQFPNYSSELNVNALELDDSALYLCASSLVDRGASPLHFGNGTRLTVT.

The CDR3 region has the DNA TGTGCCTGGAGCCGGGGCAACTACGAGCAGTACTTC. As protein: CAWSRGNYEQYF. The V and J genes are TRBV30 and TRBJ2-7; D may correspond to TRBD1 or TRBD2 (5 bases each). The CDR3 extends over 12 amino acids. Per the germline V gene, CDR1 is GTSNPN and CDR2 is SVGIG (reference sequence). Trimming shortened V by 3 bases and J by 3 bases, and 9 bases separated the two germline ends. Variable domain in full (rest from reference TRBV30 and TRBJ2-7): SQTIHQWPATLVQPVGSPLSLECTVEGTSNPNLYWYRQAAGRGLQLLFYSVGIGQISSEVPQNLSASRPQDRQFILSSKKLLLSDSGFYLCAWSRGNYEQYFGPGTRLTVT.

The chain has TRBV23-1 and TRBJ2-7; the D is unclear. TRBV23-1 is recorded as an ORF, its role being uncertain. Trimming shortened V by 6 bases and J by 2 bases, and 11 bases separated the two germline ends. CDR3 size: 13 residues. In nucleotides, the CDR3 is TGCGCCAGCAGCGATTTACACCCCTACGAGCAGTACTTC. Translated, it gives CASSDLHPYEQYF.

The CDR3 region is CASSYLAGDTGELFF. CDR3 nucleotides: TGCGCCAGCAGCTATTTAGCGGGAGACACCGGGGAGCTGTTTTTT. The chain is built from TRBV5-1 and TRBJ2-2; 9 bases are a match to TRBD2. The germline V gene encodes CDR1 SGHRS and CDR2 YFSETQ. The CDR3 is made up of 15 amino acids. V was pared by 3 bases and J by 3 bases, with 3 bases of the junction left unmatched.

The chain links TRBV7-9 to TRBJ2-7; D ambiguous. Germline values: CDR1 SEHNR, CDR2 FQNEAQ (reference sequence). The ends were cut back, 1 base at V and 7 bases at J, with 11 bases in the middle. The CDR3 is 13 residues long. CDR3 DNA: TGTGCCAGCAGCTTAGGCGGTTTGGGGGAGCAGTACTTC. Translated, it gives CASSLGGLGEQYF. Filled out from reference TRBV7-9 and TRBJ2-7, the complete variable domain reads DTGVSQNPRHKITKRGQNVTFRCDPISEHNRLYWYRQTLGQGPEFLTYFQNEAQLEKSRLLSDRFSAERPKGSFSTLEIQRTEQGDSAMYLCASSLGGLGEQYFGPGTRLTVT.

This clonotype was seen a few times. The V and J genes are TRBV6-2 or TRBV6-3 and TRBJ1-5, with 7 positions matching TRBD1. This CDR3 is 14 amino acids long. V gave up 6 bases and J gave up 1 base; unmatched junction bases: 3. Germline CDR1 and CDR2: MNHEY and SVGEGT. DNA of the CDR3: TGTGCCAGCAGGCCAGGGGGGAGCAATCAGCCCCAGCATTTT. Encoded protein: CASRPGGSNQPQHF.

The chain employs TRBV7-9 and TRBJ2-2, with D possibly being TRBD2 (5 bases). Germline CDR1 reads SEHNR; CDR2 reads FQNEAQ (reference sequence). The CDR3 has 16 residues. V was trimmed by 2 bases and J by 0 bases, leaving 10 bases between them. The CDR3 region is CASSLTYGANTGELFF. CDR3 bases: TGTGCCAGCAGCTTAACCTACGGGGCGAACACCGGGGAGCTGTTTTTT.

The chain couples TRBV12-3 or TRBV12-4 to TRBJ1-2; weak D call: TRBD1 (6 bases). V was shortened by 8 bases and J by 5 bases, with 18 bases between the two germline ends. CDR3 length: 14 residues. CDR3 loop: CASRTRDTDYGYTF. The CDR3 DNA sequence: TGTGCCAGCCGGACCCGGGACACGGATTATGGCTACACCTTC.

This clonotype was detected only once. The chain employs TRBV27 and TRBJ1-6; D gene unclear. Trimming cost V 1 base and J 5 bases, with 12 bases left between them. The CDR3 runs to 16 residues. Germline CDR1 and CDR2: MNHEY and SMNVEV (reference sequence). The CDR3 loop is CASSLLSDLNNSPLHF. The CDR3 DNA follows: TGTGCCAGCAGTTTATTAAGCGACCTCAATAATTCACCCCTCCACTTT.

This chain connects TRBV7-2 to TRBJ1-2; 7 positions agree with TRBD1. V lost 0 bases and J lost 2; bases outside the gene matches: 3. Germline V gene lookup returns CDR1 SGHTA and CDR2 FQGNSA. The CDR3 spans 15 residues. CDR3 sequence reads: CASSLATGSNYGYTF. Here the CDR3 DNA reads TGTGCCAGCAGCTTAGCGACAGGGTCGAACTATGGCTACACCTTC. Based on the CDR3 plus reference TRBV7-2 and TRBJ1-2, the full variable domain is GAGVSQSPSNKVTEKGKDVELRCDPISGHTALYWYRQSLGQGLEFLIYFQGNSAPDKSGLPSDRFSAERTGGSVSTLTIQRTQQEDSAVYLCASSLATGSNYGYTFGSGTRLTVV.

In this sample, this clonotype turned up a few times. The chain uses TRBV5-6 and TRBJ2-1; a possible D gene is TRBD1 (6 bases). Trimming pared 4 bases from V and 4 bases from J, leaving 12 bases between. Germline V gene data show CDR1 as SGHDT and CDR2 as YYEEEE. There are 14 residues in the CDR3. The CDR3 loop reads CASSQGRAYNEQFF. The CDR3 DNA reads TGTGCCAGCAGCCAGGGGCGGGCTTACAATGAGCAGTTCTTC.